This T cell receptor beta chain was captured in a study of cytomegalovirus exposure and HLA in healthy donors (dated by TCRdb to about 2017). For context, the study as a whole: According to an earlier analysis of 450 to 650 of the donors, about 170 million T cells yielded 100 million or so unique TCR beta sequences and approximately 300 Gb of sequence data. An early release that covered fewer than 750 HLA-typed donors contained 250 to 350 gigabases of sequencing data and 70 million to 100 million unique TCR sequences. Of the roughly 390 genotyped donors, around 81% fell in the genetic ancestry cluster associated with self-reported Caucasian donors. The study was designed to test whether signatures of past pathogen exposure could be identified by cataloging public T cell receptors. Using immunosequencing, the study profiled T cell repertoires from 550 to 750 subjects and related those repertoires to cytomegalovirus serostatus. Along with the roughly 670-subject first cohort, a separate validation cohort of more than 90 different subjects was used. To predict cytomegalovirus infection status, the study combined high-throughput TCR immunosequencing, statistical association of individual TCRs with disease status, and machine learning. A later analysis re-analyzed previously published TCR beta repertoires from 666 donors and added high-resolution HLA genotyping to study TCR occurrence patterns. The later analysis used no new phenotypic data to find candidate immune exposures, relying instead on TCR beta sequences and their occurrence across donors. In an earlier analysis of more than 550 of the donors, high-throughput TCR beta sequencing was used to judge whether each TCR beta V gene segment behaved as functional or pseudogenic. Donor age, sex, ethnicity and CMV serostatus were collected together with the repertoire data. A later genetic analysis used genome-wide SNP genotypes for about 60% of the roughly 700 donors, treating that subset as a discovery cohort. All discovery cohort repertoires had been generated using a single sequencing platform. Class I and class II HLA loci were covered by the typing at four-digit resolution. The number of typed donors differed by locus: about 620-640 for A, B, C, DRB1 and DQB1; approximately 520 for DQA1; 606 for DPA1; and around 450 for DPB1. A handful of DR-DQ haplotypes were handled as single units for association and clustering because linkage in the cohort was strong. Across about 380 genotyped donors of the cohort, an average of about 250,000 unique TCR beta nucleotide sequences per donor were sequenced, and approximately 17% of those sequences were non-productive. What the authors observed across the whole study: Most TCR sequences were observed very rarely across donors, whereas some public TCRs were present in many individuals. Because counts were too low, more than 15 rarely observed V segments, including chromosome 9 orphons, were excluded from the earlier analysis of around 590 of the donors. A later analysis reported that several top co-occurrence clusters appeared linked to parvovirus B19, influenza, CMV and Epstein-Barr virus. A cluster of highly shared sequence variants was judged likely to be a technical artifact of the sequencing pipeline. In vitro tests confirmed that three of the cytomegalovirus-associated TCR beta chains recognize cytomegalovirus antigens. According to a later analysis, most CMV-associated TCR beta chains appeared to be HLA-restricted, and the HLA associations seemed to be driven largely by CMV exposure. According to a later genetic analysis, donors in an Asian-associated ancestry cluster had fewer N-insertions in productive TCRs than the approximately 700-donor mean. Specific HLA alleles were associated with 15,000 to 20,000 TCR beta sequences at a false discovery rate of 0.05 in a later analysis. V-gene and J-gene trimming of TCR beta chains was associated with a missense DCLRE1C variant in a later genetic analysis, and the association was replicated in an independent cohort. Linkage disequilibrium might explain the correlated functional status among segregating V segments, but an unknown experimental factor could not be excluded. The 87-base-pair reads could not distinguish some IMGT-functional V segments, including TRBV6-2 and TRBV6-3, so those segments were excluded. Because HLA typing was unavailable for some donors at each locus, only the typed subset was used in association tests. Sequencing depth was assumed to be roughly uniform across donors in the presence/absence analyses, though that assumption may not hold. In a later analysis, the rate of TCR association differed among HLA loci, with DRB1 alleles having the most associated TCRs and HLA-C alleles having the fewest. The authors suggested that the approach could potentially be extended to other disease states and immunological phenotypes. In a later analysis, HLA-associated TCR beta chains showed more clonal expansion and lower generation probabilities than non-associated chains that were equally common. In this cohort, only TCR beta chains were sequenced, and detectable features were limited by the absence of alpha or paired-chain data. A further reported finding was that TCR beta sequences accurately predicted the HLA-A and HLA-B alleles for most subjects in the first cohort. A total of 150 to 200 TCR beta chains were listed by the study as associated with cytomegalovirus. Strong co-occurrence of HLA alleles, especially DR and DQ, made assigning TCR associations to individual alleles difficult. An earlier analysis of around 500 of the donors showed that most TCR beta V segments appeared in productive rearrangements either about 87% or about 30% of the time, which broadly matched IMGT annotations. The classifier was reported to diagnose cytomegalovirus status with high specificity and sensitivity in both the original cohort and the validation cohort. CMV serostatus was the only immune exposure information available for the cohort.

Libraries were prepared through the immunoSEQ multiplex PCR assay. For the multiplex PCR, a mixture combining 60 forward primers for TCR Vbeta segments and 13 reverse primers for TCR Jbeta segments was used. The CDR3 region of rearranged TCR beta genes was amplified from genomic DNA with a multiplex PCR assay. The amplified TCR beta libraries were sequenced on the Illumina HiSeq System as 87-base-pair reads. On the study's bioinformatics: A later analysis tallied roughly 80 million unique TCR beta chains across the 550 to 850 repertoires, and about 10 million of those chains were shared by two or more donors. Raw reads were error-corrected and collapsed into unique sequences by a nearest-neighbor algorithm in which closely related sequences were merged to remove PCR and sequencing errors. Alignment of CDR3 sequences to IMGT reference sequences was used to assign V, D and J gene segments. For a sequence to be retained, at least a six-nucleotide match to both a V gene segment and a J gene segment was required. A rearrangement was called productive if the CDR3 had no stop codons and remained in frame with V and J, and every other rearrangement was called non-productive. Following IMGT convention, CDR3 was defined as the stretch from the second conserved V-encoded cysteine to the conserved J-encoded phenylalanine. The earlier analysis of fewer than 750 of the donors excluded sequences that lacked an unambiguous match to a single V gene segment. An earlier analysis of a few hundred of the donors called V segments functional above 56.7% productive rearrangements and segregating when the between-donor standard deviation exceeded 5%. A statistical classification framework was developed to diagnose cytomegalovirus status using the catalog of TCR beta chain sequences. In a later analysis, TCR nucleotide sequences were compared against IMGT/GENE-DB human TR gene sequences so that V and J genes could be assigned. A later analysis assigned CDR3 sequences and most-parsimonious VDJ recombination scenarios with the TCRdist pipeline. In a later analysis, each TCR beta chain was defined by its CDR3 amino acid sequence together with its V-gene family, and reads without a unique V-gene family were excluded. A later analysis removed 450 to 600 highly shared, low-generation-probability nucleotide sequences to deal with suspected cross-contamination and a sequencing artifact. In a later analysis, a clonal expansion index for each public chain was calculated from normalized within-repertoire ranks of inferred template counts. A later analysis computed generation probabilities with a VDJ recombination model fitted to out-of-frame rearrangements, and checked the results against IGoR. Hypergeometric tests were used in a later analysis to score TCR-TCR, TCR-HLA and TCR-CMV co-occurrence, with a repertoire-size bias correction applied to the TCR pairs. To estimate false discovery rates, a later analysis permuted the HLA or CMV assignments 20 times. A later analysis grouped co-occurring TCRs with DBSCAN, adding TCRdist sequence similarity when clustering within HLA-allele-positive subsets. Repertoires with fewer than 30,000 or more than 120,000 public chains, plus five repertoires with anomalous nucleotide sharing, were excluded from co-occurrence clustering. TCRdb took over this immuneACCESS table, retaining in-frame rearrangements with V and J assigned. Such tables are incomplete; in checked studies, under half of the missing clones stem from an unresolved V gene, and the remainder is unexplained. Clone size and the V and J calls come from that table; the DNA yielded D and trimming. In all, the sample holds 150,000 to 170,000 clones, and approximately 80% of those were seen once. Around 13% of the sample is taken by the ten largest.

Of note for this clone: No antigen is known for it. No base quality information exists; no much larger clone differs at one position.

CDR3 length: 11 amino acids, cysteine to phenylalanine. CDR3 DNA is the only sequence kept; it has 33 bases, read in frame from the first base. Via the germline V gene, CDR1 is MNHNS and CDR2 SASEGT. V and J are trimmed by 6 bases and 7 bases, and the gene matches miss 2 bases of the junction. The cohort was made up of around 720 healthy bone marrow donors. All cohort members were sampled while nominally healthy, although unrecorded immune exposures were likely present. The donor tested CMV seropositive and was one of the 289 seropositive cohort members. A peripheral blood sample was collected from each donor, and TCR beta sequencing was performed on peripheral blood mononuclear cells. Genomic DNA extraction from the blood cell samples was performed with the Qiagen DNeasy Blood Extraction Kit.

The TCR comes from a man aged 25-45 years in good health and CMV-seropositive. Rearrangement joined TRBV6-1 to TRBJ1-1; 7 nucleotides in the junction match TRBD1. Sample: PBMCs. The CDR3 in this case is CASSRDSEAFF. In nucleotide form, the sequence is TGTGCCAGCAGCCGGGACAGTGAAGCTTTCTTT.